The 22 T cell receptor beta chains listed next were all sequenced from one sample in a study of CD8 T cells in ankylosing spondylitis. Study-wide points: One TCR beta motif, made up of about 8 highly homologous variants, appeared characteristic of ankylosing spondylitis blood.

TCRdb redid the calling of the 5' RACE reads with MiXCR, one entry per CDR3 protein. The table records a few hundred thousand distinct CDR3 sequences, 9.5% to 15% of them present only once. These receptors are not linked to any known antigen. The sequenced sample was blood, either unsorted or a sorted T cell fraction (not recorded which). The origin of the receptors is a male donor with ankylosing spondylitis.

The chain employs TRBV7-6 and TRBJ2-5; D is possibly TRBD2 (5 bases). The CDR3 has 16 amino acids. Per the germline V gene, CDR1 is SGHVS and CDR2 is FNYEAQ. V lost 4 bases and J 0 bases, leaving 15 bases between the germline ends. The DNA of the CDR3 is TGTGCCAGCAGCTCCGGGGTCTCATGGGACCAAGAGACCCAGTACTTC. This sequence encodes CASSSGVSWDQETQYF.

This clonotype occurred a few times. The CDR3: CSVEAASEKLFF. CDR3 in DNA: TGCAGCGTTGAGGCAGCGAGTGAAAAACTGTTTTTT. The chain carries TRBV29-1 and TRBJ1-4, with no clear D. V was pared by 3 bases and J by 7 bases, with 9 bases between. The CDR3 is 12 amino acids. The V gene's germline CDR1 is SQVTM and CDR2 ANQGSEA.

The chain carries TRBV20-1 and TRBJ2-2; 8 bases align to TRBD2. This CDR3 region has 16 residues. V lost 6 bases to trimming and J lost 4 bases; unmatched junction nucleotides: 13. The germline V gene encodes CDR1 DFQATT and CDR2 SNEGSKA (reference sequence). In DNA, the CDR3 is TGCAGTGCCACCAAGGGAGCGGGAGAAGGCACCGGGGAGCTGTTTTTT. Amino acids: CSATKGAGEGTGELFF.

This chain connects TRBV21-1 to TRBJ2-7; whether TRBD2, the table's D call, matches the DNA was not checked. TRBV21-1 is assigned pseudogene status. CDR3 size: 15 residues. DNA of the CDR3: TGTGCCAGCAGCACTCTAGCGGGAGAGCCCTACGAGCAGTACGTC. As protein: CASSTLAGEPYEQYV.

The rearrangement joins TRBV12-3 or TRBV12-4 to TRBJ2-3; no clear D. Trimming left V 1 base short and J 0 bases short, with 11 bases between. This CDR3 spans 16 amino acids. CDR3 sequence (DNA): TGTGCCAGCAGTTTAGTGGGCCGCAAAAGCACAGATACGCAGTATTTT. Encoded protein: CASSLVGRKSTDTQYF.

This clonotype was recorded a few times. The chain recombines TRBV24-1 with TRBJ2-2; D is perhaps TRBD2 (6 bases). The CDR3 totals 18 residues. The germline V and J ends were trimmed by 4 bases and 5 bases, with 22 bases remaining between them. Germline loops: CDR1 KGHDR, CDR2 SFDVKD. This CDR3 reads CATSDRHTSQSSTGELFF. The CDR3 DNA reads TGTGCCACCAGTGACCGACATACTAGCCAGAGTAGTACCGGGGAGCTGTTTTTT.

The rearrangement links TRBV6-1 to TRBJ1-4, with a possible D match to TRBD1 (6 bases). Germline V gene data show CDR1 as MNHNS and CDR2 as SASEGT. V dropped 7 bases and J dropped 4 bases, with 13 bases sitting between them. The CDR3 runs to 14 residues. This CDR3 is CASKRTASNEKLFF. The CDR3, as DNA: TGTGCCAGCAAACGGACAGCGAGTAATGAAAAACTGTTTTTT.

V and J are TRBV10-3 and TRBJ1-2, with D perhaps TRBD1 (5 bases). Germline lookup yields CDR1 ENHRY and CDR2 SYGVKD. The CDR3 is 14 residues long. V lost 6 bases and J lost 4, with 15 bases in between. In DNA form, the CDR3 reads TGTGCCATCAGCCGCAGGGATTCGGGCTATGGCTACACCTTC. It codes for CAISRRDSGYGYTF.

The CDR3 bases are TGCAGTGCCTCCGCAGCAGGCTCCTACGAGCAGTACGTC. It is translated as CSASAAGSYEQYV. J is TRBJ2-7 and V is TRBV20-1; D gene uncertain. CDR3 length: 13 residues. V was clipped by 6 bases and J by 0 bases, with 12 bases between them. Germline lookup yields CDR1 DFQATT and CDR2 SNEGSKA (reference sequence).

This clonotype was seen repeatedly, ten times or more. V and J are TRBV4-1 and TRBJ2-3, with 8 positions matching TRBD2. The CDR3 is made up of 14 amino acids. Germline V gene data show CDR1 as MGHRA and CDR2 as YSYEKL. J gave up 4 bases and V 8 bases, and 8 bases lay outside the gene matches. As DNA, the CDR3 is TGCGCCAGCCGAAAACGGGAGGGGGCAGATACGCAGTATTTT. It is translated as CASRKREGADTQYF.

The chain carries TRBV5-1 and TRBJ2-3; 14 bases map to TRBD2. This CDR3 comprises 18 residues. Germline assignment: CDR1 SGHRS and CDR2 YFSETQ. Trimming removed 3 bases from V and 1 base from J; junction bases left unmatched: 7. CDR3 coding DNA: TGCGCCAGCAGCTCTCGGACTAGCGGGAGGATGGGCACAGATACGCAGTATTTT. It specifies CASSSRTSGRMGTDTQYF.

V is TRBV25-1 and J is TRBJ1-4, with D uncertain. The CDR3 sequence is 13 residues long. The germline gives CDR1 MGHDK, CDR2 SYGVNS. V was clipped by 7 bases and J by 1 base, with 7 bases between them. CDR3 region: CASTSGTNEKLFF. In nucleotides, the CDR3 is TGTGCCAGCACGTCAGGAACTAATGAAAAACTGTTTTTT.

This clonotype was detected only a few times. The rearrangement uses TRBV20-1 and TRBJ2-3; D gene ambiguous. The ends were cut back, 5 bases at V and 0 bases at J, with 12 bases in the middle. The V gene's germline CDR1 is DFQATT and CDR2 SNEGSKA (reference sequence). This CDR3 contains 14 residues. The CDR3 region is CSAPRSASTDTQYF. For the CDR3, the DNA is TGCAGTGCTCCTCGATCAGCGAGCACAGATACGCAGTATTTT.

The chain combines TRBV20-1 with TRBJ2-2; weak D call: TRBD1 (5 bases). The CDR3 has 14 amino acids. Looked up from germline, CDR1 is DFQATT and CDR2 is SNEGSKA (reference sequence). Trimming shortened V by 2 bases and J by 5 bases, and 12 bases separated the two germline ends. CDR3 region: CSARRRQQTGELFF. The CDR3 coding sequence is TGCAGTGCTAGACGGAGACAGCAAACCGGGGAGCTGTTTTTT.

This clonotype was seen at least ten times. The genes are TRBV6-1 and TRBJ2-6; tentatively, D is TRBD1 or TRBD2 (6 bases each). This CDR3 is built from 14 residues. The ends were cut back, 9 bases at V and 0 bases at J, with 9 bases in the middle. The germline gives CDR1 MNHNS, CDR2 SASEGT. As DNA, the CDR3 is TGTGCCAGTGGAGGGGGCTCTGGGGCCAACGTCCTGACTTTC. Translating it yields CASGGGSGANVLTF.

The sample holds a few counts of this clonotype. The chain is built from TRBV20-1 and TRBJ2-7; no clear D gene. CDR3 length equals 13 residues. V lost 2 bases and J lost 2, with 10 bases in between. Germline V gene sequence: CDR1 DFQATT, CDR2 SNEGSKA (reference sequence). CDR3 nucleotide sequence: TGCAGTGCTAGACGGGCGGACGCCTACGAGCAGTACTTC. Its protein product is CSARRADAYEQYF.

The V gene is TRBV5-6, the J gene TRBJ1-5, with 8 bases lining up with TRBD1. Trimming removed 4 bases from V and 4 bases from J; junction bases left unmatched: 4. Germline V gene lookup returns CDR1 SGHDT and CDR2 YYEEEE. This CDR3 has 14 residues. The CDR3 nucleotides are TGTGCCAGCAGCAGGGACAGGACTAATCAGCCCCAGCATTTT. It translates to CASSRDRTNQPQHF. The full variable domain, rest sourced from reference TRBV5-6 and TRBJ1-5, is DAGVTQSPTHLIKTRGQQVTLRCSPKSGHDTVSWYQQALGQGPQFIFQYYEEEERQRGNFPDRFSGHQFPNYSSELNVNALLLGDSALYLCASSRDRTNQPQHFGDGTRLSIL.

Only a few counts were recorded for this clonotype. The chain uses TRBV20-1 and TRBJ1-4; D unresolved. The CDR3 extends over 14 amino acids. Germline assignment: CDR1 DFQATT and CDR2 SNEGSKA (reference sequence). Trimming took off 1 base at V and 8 bases at J, with 14 bases between the two ends. Here the CDR3 DNA reads TGCAGTGCTAGAGGAGTACCGGAGGGAGAAAAACTGTTTTTT. It yields the protein CSARGVPEGEKLFF.

The table lists this clonotype with a few counts. CDR3 in DNA: TGTGCCAGCAGCCCGGTGGTGGGGGACAATGAGCAGTTCTTC. It yields the protein CASSPVVGDNEQFF. The chain links TRBV7-9 to TRBJ2-1; tentatively, D is TRBD1 or TRBD2 (5 bases each). This CDR3 has 14 residues. In germline, CDR1 is SEHNR, CDR2 FQNEAQ (reference sequence). The V gene lost 5 bases and the J gene lost 5 bases, with 13 bases spanning the gap. Based on the CDR3 plus reference TRBV7-9 and TRBJ2-1, the full variable domain is DTGVSQNPRHKITKRGQNVTFRCDPISEHNRLYWYRQTLGQGPEFLTYFQNEAQLEKSRLLSDRFSAERPKGSFSTLEIQRTEQGDSAMYLCASSPVVGDNEQFFGPGTRLTVL.

The chain joins TRBV20-1 to TRBJ2-1; 11 bases match TRBD2. The V and J ends lost 6 bases and 7 bases, in that order; junction bases with no gene match: 8. The CDR3 contains 14 residues. Germline CDR1 is DFQATT and CDR2 is SNEGSKA (reference sequence). CDR3 in DNA: TGCAGTGCACATACTAGCGGGAGAGCTAATGAGCAGTTCTTC. It is translated as CSAHTSGRANEQFF.

The chain uses TRBV20-1 and TRBJ1-5; D gene ambiguous. The CDR3 sequence is 15 residues long. V lost 2 bases, J lost 2 bases, and 13 bases lay in between. Germline V CDR1 and CDR2: DFQATT, SNEGSKA (reference sequence). The CDR3 region has the DNA TGCAGTGCTAGATCCTCCCCCGGGGGCAATCAGCCCCAGCATTTT. The encoded protein is CSARSSPGGNQPQHF.

This clonotype was counted at least ten times. V is TRBV2 and J is TRBJ1-1; D call uncertain. The CDR3 runs to 16 residues. V lost 0 bases to trimming and J lost 4 bases, with 15 bases between them. In germline, CDR1 is SNHLY, CDR2 FYNNEI. The CDR3 region has the DNA TGTGCCAGCAGTGAAGCACGAGGAGCCGAGGGCACTGAAGCTTTCTTT. Residues: CASSEARGAEGTEAFF.